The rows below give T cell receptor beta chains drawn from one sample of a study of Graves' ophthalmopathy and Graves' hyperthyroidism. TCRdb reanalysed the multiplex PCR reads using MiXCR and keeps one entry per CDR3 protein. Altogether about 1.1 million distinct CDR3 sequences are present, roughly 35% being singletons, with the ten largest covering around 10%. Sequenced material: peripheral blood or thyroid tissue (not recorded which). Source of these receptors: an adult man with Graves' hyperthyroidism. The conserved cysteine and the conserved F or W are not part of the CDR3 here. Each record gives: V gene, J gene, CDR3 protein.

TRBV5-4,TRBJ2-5,ASSLGPDRFETQY
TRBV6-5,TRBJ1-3,ASSSGPQIGNTIY
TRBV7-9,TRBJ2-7,ASSQSTVSYEQY
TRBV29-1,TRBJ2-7,SVGGGGRSSYEQY
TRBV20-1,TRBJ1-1,SARDEGGNTEAF
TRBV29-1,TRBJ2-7,SVGIAYEQY
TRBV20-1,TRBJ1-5,SVRKGADQPQH
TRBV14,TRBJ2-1,ASSAQWDEQF
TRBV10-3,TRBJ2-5,AITRGGGETQY
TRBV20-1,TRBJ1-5,SLWAGDPSNQPQH
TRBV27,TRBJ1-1,APPTSTEAF
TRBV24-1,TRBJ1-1,ADTGGLEAF
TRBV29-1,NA,SVSGSREQHYEQY
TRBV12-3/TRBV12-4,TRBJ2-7,ATQGETYEQY
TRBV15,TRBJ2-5,ATSSVQRGETQY
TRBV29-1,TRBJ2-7,SVLTGEAEQY
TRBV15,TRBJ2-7,ATSRGAQY
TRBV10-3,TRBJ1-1,ASSYELGKESWSITEAF
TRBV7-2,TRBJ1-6,ASSRGQAFYNSPLH
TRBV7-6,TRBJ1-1,ASSLTTGNTEAF
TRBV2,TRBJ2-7,ASGGQGGAYEQY
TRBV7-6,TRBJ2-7,ASSLADTGYEQY
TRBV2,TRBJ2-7,ASSEVAGASYEQY
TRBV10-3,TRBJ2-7,AISGGGGSSYEQY
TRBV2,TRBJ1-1,ASRPSRGNTEAF
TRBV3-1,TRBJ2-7,ASSRGGAGRSSYEQY
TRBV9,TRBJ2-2,ASSPRSGTGGSGELF
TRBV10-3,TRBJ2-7,ASSPGQGLAYEQY
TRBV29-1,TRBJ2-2,SAVNTGELF
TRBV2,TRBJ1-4,ASLARVNEKLF
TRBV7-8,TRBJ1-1,ASTTSVTNTEAF
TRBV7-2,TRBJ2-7,ASSLVIPIGGAYEQY
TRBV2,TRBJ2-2,ASSEVYRTGELF
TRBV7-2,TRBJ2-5,ASSLGGLAGGSRETQY
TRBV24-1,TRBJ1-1,ATESDREWTEAF
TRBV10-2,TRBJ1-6,ASREAGQKNSPLH
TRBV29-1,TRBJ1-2,SVAGEGSGYT
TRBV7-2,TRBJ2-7,ASSLISGYISYEQY
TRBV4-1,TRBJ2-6,ASSQESQSGANVLT
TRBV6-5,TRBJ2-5,ASSVYGLEETQY
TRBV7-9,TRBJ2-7,ASSLDVLSSEQY
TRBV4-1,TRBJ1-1,ASSQVGRYTEAF
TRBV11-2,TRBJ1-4,ASSLEPGPNEKLF
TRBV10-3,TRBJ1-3,ASSYLTTRGSSGNTIY
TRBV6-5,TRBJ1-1,ASPRDPEAF
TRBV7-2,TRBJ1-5,ASRGGQFGNQPQH
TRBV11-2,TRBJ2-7,ASSLGVRISSYEQY
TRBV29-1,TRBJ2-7,SAQGLSSYEQY
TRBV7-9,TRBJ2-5,ASSPPSQETQY
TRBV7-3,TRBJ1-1,ASGTGAPTEAF
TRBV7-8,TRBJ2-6,ASSLTQGHSGANVLT
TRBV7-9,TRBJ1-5,ASSLEVGPNQPQH
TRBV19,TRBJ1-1,ATGLAESTEAF
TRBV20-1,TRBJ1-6,SARAEGGDNSPLH
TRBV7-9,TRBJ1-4,ASSYLNEKLF
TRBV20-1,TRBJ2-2,SASQGGVGELF